The sequence of this T cell receptor beta chain was determined in a study of beta chain features in type 1 diabetes. Whole-study context: Across all samples, fewer than 120,000,000 sorted cells were examined.

Expressed TCRB transcripts were sequenced because the entire RNA isolate underwent reverse transcription. Repertoires were generated with immunoSEQ multiplex PCR, while TCRdb's copy carries only in-frame clones and drops some. The table includes around 340,000 clones, 8% detected once. There are a few counts of this clone. Its target is not known. The authors sorted CD4+ naive, central memory, regulatory and stem cell-like memory cells via CD45RO/CCR7/CD25/CD127/CD95/CD27. Study-level findings and limits: Within the patient group, naive, central memory and Treg TCRB repertoires appeared more similar to each other than within healthy donors. Any HLA effect on TCRB rearrangement was left unresolved by small sub-analyses.

The CDR3 has 11 residues. The material sequenced was central memory CD4+ T cells from blood. This receptor was obtained from a woman younger than 30 in good health. The V gene is TRBV21-1, the J gene TRBJ1-1; the tabulated D call, TRBD1, remains unverified against the DNA. TRBV21-1 is termed a pseudogene. The CDR3 here is CAKRWAQEAFF. The CDR3, as DNA: TGTGCCAAGAGATGGGCCCAAGAAGCTTTCTTT.